The present T cell receptor beta chain was sequenced within a study of cytomegalovirus exposure and HLA in healthy donors. Whole-study findings and limits: Most sequenced TCRs were rare (though some public TCRs occurred in many donors). Presence/absence analyses assumed roughly uniform sequencing depth across donors, which may not hold. Accurate prediction of HLA-A and HLA-B alleles (for most subjects) was reportedly achieved from TCR beta sequences.

The PCR employed 60 Vbeta primers together with 13 Jbeta primers. Profiling relied on immunoSEQ multiplex PCR, and the TCRdb table lists in-frame clones only, not all of them. The sample lists 150,000 or so clones, roughly 84% seen once, with nearly 6.5% in the top ten. The germline gives CDR1 SGHVS, CDR2 FQNEAQ. The CDR3 extends over 14 amino acids. Trimming pared 5 bases from V and 0 bases from J, leaving 8 bases between. This clone has more than one count but fewer than ten. Antigen unknown. The chain links TRBV7-8 to TRBJ2-1; a possible D gene is TRBD2 (5 bases). This TCR was recovered from a man aged 50-59 years in good health and CMV-seropositive. The sequenced sample was PBMCs. CDR3 protein: CASSRESSYNEQFF. CDR3 DNA sequence: TGTGCCAGCAGCAGGGAGAGCTCCTACAATGAGCAGTTCTTC.